This T cell receptor (beta chain) came from a study of CD8 T cells in ankylosing spondylitis. A single record per CDR3 protein comes from TCRdb applying MiXCR to the 5' RACE reads. Of roughly 38,000 distinct CDR3 sequences in the sample, approximately 10% were seen once. This clonotype was seen many times. CDR1 is SGHRS and CDR2 is YFSETQ in the germline V gene. The junction had 27 bases not matched to a gene; V was cut back by 4 bases and J by 6 bases. The CDR3 is made up of 22 amino acids. Sequencing was carried out using blood, either unsorted or a sorted T cell fraction (not recorded which). The source of this sequence is a male donor with ankylosing spondylitis or in good health (not recorded which). The chain links TRBV5-1 to TRBJ2-7, with 14 bases lining up with TRBD2. Written as DNA, the CDR3 is TGCGCCAGCAGCGTACCGGGACAGGCCCTTCCCGGGACTAGCGGGAGAGTTGGCGAGCAGTACTTC. Residues: CASSVPGQALPGTSGRVGEQYF.